The T cell receptor beta chain under discussion was sequenced for a study of blood T cell repertoires in COVID-19. Study-wide background: In each case, the material was cDNA or gDNA derived from T cells, B-cell-depleted T cells, or PBMCs.

The CDR3 contains 15 residues. Trimming pared 6 bases from V and 2 bases from J, leaving 19 bases between. Per germline, CDR1 SQVTM and CDR2 ANQGSEA. Clones were sequenced by immunoSEQ multiplex PCR, and TCRdb holds only the in-frame ones, with some missing. The data contain fewer than 250,000 clones, under 90% of them seen just once; the ten biggest clones take up 2% to 3%. The TCR sequence derives from a woman aged 35 to 49 with active or convalescent COVID-19. The material sequenced was peripheral blood. J is TRBJ1-2 and V is TRBV29-1; D is possibly TRBD1 (5 bases). The CDR3 sequence is CSVPKLGAQNYGYTF. CDR3 nucleotides: TGCAGCGTGCCTAAGCTTGGGGCACAGAACTATGGCTACACCTTC.